This T cell receptor beta chain was recovered during a study of T cells after yellow fever vaccination. MiXCR, applied by TCRdb to the 5' RACE reads, yields one record per CDR3 protein. The sample lists hundreds of thousands of distinct CDR3 sequences, approximately 13% occurring once. Trimming at V came to 6 bases and at J to 0 bases, leaving 13 bases not matched to a gene. The CDR3 runs 18 residues. The chain has TRBV23-1 and TRBJ2-1; 8 nucleotides align to TRBD2. TRBV23-1 is marked as an open reading frame, function uncertain. The sample consisted of PBMCs, taken on the day of the yellow fever booster vaccination. This TCR derives from a man aged 25 to 40 who received the YFV17D yellow fever vaccine. The CDR3: CASRTTRGGGSSYNEQFF. CDR3 DNA: TGCGCCAGCAGGACCACCCGTGGCGGGGGGAGCTCCTACAATGAGCAGTTCTTC.